A single sample gave rise to the 9 T cell receptor beta chains below, sequenced in a study of CD8+ T cells in alopecia areata. Once RNA had been extracted, it was reverse transcribed into cDNA to act as the sequencing template. Produced via immunoSEQ multiplex PCR; TCRdb's table is partial and in-frame only. In the table there are 130,000 to 150,000 clones, roughly half of which are singletons. Sequencing used CD4+ T cells sorted from blood, obtained at week 0. The receptors stem from a human donor with alopecia areata.

The chain employs TRBV5-1 and TRBJ1-5, with D maybe TRBD1 (5 bases). The CDR3 length is 19 residues. From germline, CDR1 is SGHRS and CDR2 YFSETQ. V lost 0 bases and J lost 5, with 24 bases in between. The CDR3 coding sequence is TGCGCCAGCAGCTTGGTCGGACACCGACTGGGGAGGAAGGATCAGCCCCAGCATTTT. As protein: CASSLVGHRLGRKDQPQHF.

This clone was seen once. The chain couples TRBV30 to TRBJ1-2; D perhaps matches TRBD1 (6 bases). With 0 bases removed from V and 7 bases from J, the gap between germline ends came to 18 bases. The germline gives CDR1 GTSNPN, CDR2 SVGIG (reference sequence). The length of the CDR3 is 15 residues. The CDR3 reads CAWSVRAGVASGYTF. As DNA, the CDR3 is TGTGCCTGGAGTGTACGTGCAGGGGTGGCGAGTGGCTACACCTTC.

CDR3 in DNA: TGTGCCAGCAGCGTAGCACAGGGTGCCGGGGAGACCCAGTACTTC. Its translation: CASSVAQGAGETQYF. V usage is TRBV9 and J usage is TRBJ2-5; TRBD1 might be the D (6 bases). CDR1 and CDR2 from the germline V gene are SGDLS and YYNGEE. The CDR3 is 15 residues long. Trimming shortened V by 0 bases and J by 5 bases, and 14 bases separated the two germline ends.

The CDR3 nucleotides read TGTGCCAGCAGCGCCCGGACAGGGATGAATAATGAGCAGTTCTTC. Its protein is CASSARTGMNNEQFF. The rearrangement joins TRBV13 to TRBJ2-1, with 8 bases identical to TRBD1. CDR1 and CDR2 from the germline V gene are PRHDT and FYEKMQ (reference sequence). V dropped 5 bases and J dropped 7; count of bases not matched to a gene: 10. There are 15 residues in the CDR3.

V usage is TRBV5-1 and J usage is TRBJ1-2, with D unresolved. Germline V gene lookup returns CDR1 SGHRS and CDR2 YFSETQ. This CDR3 contains 16 residues. The germline V and J ends were trimmed by 1 base and 3 bases, with 16 bases remaining between them. Here the CDR3 reads CASSLSYPTPDYGYTF. In nucleotides, the CDR3 is TGCGCCAGCAGCTTGTCTTATCCGACCCCCGACTATGGCTACACCTTC. Supplemented by reference TRBV5-1 and TRBJ1-2, the full variable domain reads KAGVTQTPRYLIKTRGQQVTLSCSPISGHRSVSWYQQTPGQGLQFLFEYFSETQRNKGNFPGRFSGRQFSNSRSEMNVSTLELGDSALYLCASSLSYPTPDYGYTFGSGTRLTVV.

This clone was recorded a few times. The chain is built from TRBV29-1 and TRBJ2-7; 7 positions agree with TRBD2. Germline V gives CDR1 SQVTM, CDR2 ANQGSEA. With V trimmed by 4 bases and J by 5 bases, 11 bases remained unmatched. This CDR3 is built from 14 residues. Here the CDR3 reads CSVGRGEWSNEQYF. CDR3 coding DNA: TGCAGCGTTGGACGGGGGGAGTGGTCCAACGAGCAGTACTTC.

The rearrangement uses TRBV25-1 and TRBJ2-3; unclear D gene. The CDR3 has 14 amino acids. In germline, CDR1 is MGHDK, CDR2 SYGVNS. Trimming took 4 bases from V and 3 from J, leaving 11 bases between them. Here the CDR3 DNA reads TGTGCCAGCAGTGGTCCCCTGGCGACAGATACGCAGTATTTT. This gives the protein CASSGPLATDTQYF.

The gene calls are TRBV7-2 and TRBJ2-7; D may correspond to TRBD1 or TRBD2 (6 bases each). The CDR3 consists of 15 residues. V was cut by 9 bases and J by 5 bases, with 23 bases left in between. Germline-derived CDR1 and CDR2 are SGHTA and FQGNSA. The CDR3 nucleotides read TGTGCCAGTAATAAAGGTGACAGGAGGGCCCACGAGCAGTACTTC. It specifies CASNKGDRRAHEQYF.

The chain carries TRBV5-1 and TRBJ2-2, with 12 bases identical to TRBD2. With V trimmed by 4 bases and J by 2 bases, 3 bases remained unmatched. Looked up from germline, CDR1 is SGHRS and CDR2 is YFSETQ. This CDR3 has 16 amino acids. CDR3 nucleotide sequence: TGCGCCAGCAGCCTCGGACTAGCGGGAAACACCGGGGAGCTGTTTTTT. Its protein product is CASSLGLAGNTGELFF.